The clone carrying this TCR beta chain was picked up a small number of times. Its cognate antigen is unknown. This sample is drawn from a study of cytomegalovirus exposure and HLA in healthy donors. The CDR3 totals 16 residues. V gave up 3 bases and J gave up 3 bases; unmatched junction bases: 7. Germline V gene data show CDR1 as SGDLS and CDR2 as YYNGEE. Study-wide findings and caveats: Excluded were some V segments that proved indistinguishable, including TRBV6-2 and TRBV6-3. Published work reported that the classifier diagnosed cytomegalovirus status with high specificity and sensitivity.

Use of 60 Vbeta and 13 Jbeta primers characterized the PCR. Sequencing used immunoSEQ multiplex PCR; TCRdb keeps in-frame clones, though not all of them. The sample contains roughly 180,000 clones, 81% of which appear only once. The sample consisted of PBMCs. This sequence joins TRBV9 and TRBJ2-2, with TRBD2 identical over 8 bases. This sequence was found in a woman aged 18-30 years in good health and CMV-seropositive. In DNA, the CDR3 is TGTGCCAGCAGCGCCCGGACTAGCCGCGACACCGGGGAGCTGTTTTTT. It codes for CASSARTSRDTGELFF.